This TCR beta chain was observed in a study of control samples from healthy donors and cancer patients. The repertoire was sequenced with immunoSEQ multiplex PCR; TCRdb's copy has only in-frame clones and lacks some. The profile shows 85,000 to 110,000 clones, around 88% of them singletons. Germline values: CDR1 MGHRA, CDR2 YSYEKL. This CDR3 is built from 14 residues. V dropped 3 bases and J dropped 4 bases, with 11 bases sitting between them. Material: PBMCs. The sequence was obtained from a man in his sixties with lung cancer. The genes are TRBV4-1 and TRBJ2-3; D is possibly TRBD2 (6 bases). The CDR3 loop is CASSHLPGADTQYF. In nucleotides, the CDR3 is TGCGCCAGCAGCCATTTACCGGGGGCAGATACGCAGTATTTT.